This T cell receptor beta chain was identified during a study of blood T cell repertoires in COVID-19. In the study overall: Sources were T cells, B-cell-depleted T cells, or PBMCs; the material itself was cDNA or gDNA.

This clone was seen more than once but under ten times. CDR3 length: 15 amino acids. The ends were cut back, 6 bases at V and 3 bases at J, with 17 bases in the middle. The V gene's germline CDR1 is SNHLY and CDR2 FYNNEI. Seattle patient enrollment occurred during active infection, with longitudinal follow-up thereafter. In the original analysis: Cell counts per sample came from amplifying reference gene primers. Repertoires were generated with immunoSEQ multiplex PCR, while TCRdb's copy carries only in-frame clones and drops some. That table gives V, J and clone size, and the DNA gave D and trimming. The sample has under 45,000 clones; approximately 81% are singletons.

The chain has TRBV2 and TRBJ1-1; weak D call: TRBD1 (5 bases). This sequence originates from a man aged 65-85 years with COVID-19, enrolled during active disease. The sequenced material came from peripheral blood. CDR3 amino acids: CASRKDGGWDTEAFF. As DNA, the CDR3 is TGTGCCAGCAGGAAAGACGGGGGGTGGGACACTGAAGCTTTCTTT.